A single sample is the source of the 9 T cell receptor beta chains below, sequenced in a study of T cell responses to AZD1222 COVID-19 vaccine. The assay was immunoSEQ multiplex PCR, and TCRdb's table has in-frame clones only and misses some. The sample yields 140,000 to 150,000 clones, 85% to 95% seen once. The input for sequencing was peripheral blood, taken after recovery from COVID-19. The receptors derive from an adult who had recovered from COVID-19.

CDR3 protein: CASSMPSTGRRDQPQHF. In DNA, the CDR3 is TGTGCCAGTAGTATGCCCAGTACTGGACGTAGGGATCAGCCCCAGCATTTT. The V call is TRBV19, the J call TRBJ1-5; D is unclear. V lost 3 bases and J lost 5, with 20 bases in between. Germline CDR1 is LNHDA and CDR2 is SQIVND (reference sequence). This CDR3 is 17 amino acids long.

V gene TRBV28 combines with J gene TRBJ1-1, with D maybe TRBD1 (5 bases). Germline V CDR1 and CDR2: MDHEN, SYDVKM. The CDR3 covers 12 residues. The ends were cut back, 2 bases at V and 5 bases at J, with 6 bases in the middle. The CDR3 region is CASSLRGTEAFF. The CDR3, as DNA: TGTGCCAGCAGTTTACGGGGGACTGAAGCTTTCTTT. Supplemented by reference TRBV28 and TRBJ1-1, the full variable domain reads DVKVTQSSRYLVKRTGEKVFLECVQDMDHENMFWYRQDPGLGLRLIYFSYDVKMKEKGDIPEGYSVSREKKERFSLILESASTNQTSMYLCASSLRGTEAFFGQGTRLTVV.

CDR3 in DNA: TGTGCCAGCAGTCCGAGCTCCTACGAGCAGTACTTC. Translation gives CASSPSSYEQYF. The chain is built from TRBV28 and TRBJ2-7; D is unresolved. Germline CDR1 reads MDHEN; CDR2 reads SYDVKM. The CDR3 covers 12 residues. V was trimmed by 5 bases and J by 0 bases, leaving 5 bases between them.

This chain joins TRBV5-6 and TRBJ2-5; D is undetermined. Trimming took off 4 bases at V and 1 base at J, with 8 bases between the two ends. The CDR3 length is 13 residues. Germline CDR1 SGHDT, CDR2 YYEEEE. The chain's CDR3 is CASSPVSQETQYF. The CDR3, as DNA: TGTGCCAGCAGCCCGGTAAGCCAAGAGACCCAGTACTTC.

The chain joins TRBV4-1 to TRBJ2-7; possibly TRBD1 or TRBD2 for D (5 bases each). The CDR3 contains 15 residues. V was trimmed by 2 bases and J by 0 bases, leaving 11 bases between them. Germline V gene sequence: CDR1 MGHRA, CDR2 YSYEKL. For the CDR3, the DNA is TGCGCCAGCAGCCAAAACCGGGACGTCTCCTACGAGCAGTACTTC. It encodes CASSQNRDVSYEQYF.

The CDR3 spells CASSPRGQGIREETQYF. The CDR3 bases are TGTGCCAGCAGTCCAAGGGGACAGGGGATTCGAGAAGAGACCCAGTACTTC. The V and J genes are TRBV28 and TRBJ2-5, with 10 bases identical to TRBD1. V lost 5 bases, J lost 3 bases, and 12 bases stayed unmatched. This CDR3 region has 17 residues. Germline CDR1 is MDHEN and CDR2 is SYDVKM. The full variable domain, rest sourced from reference TRBV28 and TRBJ2-5, is DVKVTQSSRYLVKRTGEKVFLECVQDMDHENMFWYRQDPGLGLRLIYFSYDVKMKEKGDIPEGYSVSREKKERFSLILESASTNQTSMYLCASSPRGQGIREETQYFGPGTRLLVL.

The V and J genes are TRBV12-5 and TRBJ1-5; D is unresolved. The germline V and J ends were trimmed by 0 bases and 5 bases, with 5 bases remaining between them. Germline V gene sequence: CDR1 LGHNT, CDR2 FRNRAP. This CDR3 comprises 13 residues. CDR3 sequence: CASGLVVDQPQHF. CDR3 bases: TGTGCTAGTGGTTTGGTTGTCGATCAGCCCCAGCATTTT.

V and J are TRBV6-6 and TRBJ1-1; D ambiguous. CDR1 is MNHNY and CDR2 is SVGAGI in the germline V gene (reference sequence). V lost 4 bases to trimming and J lost 5 bases, with 11 bases between them. There are 13 residues in the CDR3. CDR3 amino acids: CASSLGMGTEAFF. The CDR3 coding sequence is TGTGCCAGCAGTTTGGGGATGGGGACTGAAGCTTTCTTT.

The rearrangement joins TRBV6-4 to TRBJ2-2, with TRBD1 matching 7 bases. V trimming: 5 bases; J trimming: 5 bases; junction bases outside the gene matches: 11. The CDR3 length is 16 residues. The germline V gene has CDR1 MRHNA and CDR2 SNTAGT. The CDR3 here is CASSPDRVLRTGELFF. CDR3 DNA sequence: TGTGCCAGCAGTCCCGACAGGGTCCTTCGGACCGGGGAGCTGTTTTTT.